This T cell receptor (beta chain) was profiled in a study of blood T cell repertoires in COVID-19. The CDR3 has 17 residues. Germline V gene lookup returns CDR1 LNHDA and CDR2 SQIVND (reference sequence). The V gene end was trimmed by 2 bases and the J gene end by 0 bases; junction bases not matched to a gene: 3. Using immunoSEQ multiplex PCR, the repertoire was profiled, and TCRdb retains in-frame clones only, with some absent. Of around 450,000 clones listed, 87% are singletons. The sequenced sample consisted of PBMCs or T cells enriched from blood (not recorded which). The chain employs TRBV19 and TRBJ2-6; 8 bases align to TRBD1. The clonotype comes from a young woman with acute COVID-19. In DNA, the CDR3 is TGTGCCAGTAGTATAACAGGGGGATTCTCTGGGGCCAACGTCCTGACTTTC. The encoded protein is CASSITGGFSGANVLTF.